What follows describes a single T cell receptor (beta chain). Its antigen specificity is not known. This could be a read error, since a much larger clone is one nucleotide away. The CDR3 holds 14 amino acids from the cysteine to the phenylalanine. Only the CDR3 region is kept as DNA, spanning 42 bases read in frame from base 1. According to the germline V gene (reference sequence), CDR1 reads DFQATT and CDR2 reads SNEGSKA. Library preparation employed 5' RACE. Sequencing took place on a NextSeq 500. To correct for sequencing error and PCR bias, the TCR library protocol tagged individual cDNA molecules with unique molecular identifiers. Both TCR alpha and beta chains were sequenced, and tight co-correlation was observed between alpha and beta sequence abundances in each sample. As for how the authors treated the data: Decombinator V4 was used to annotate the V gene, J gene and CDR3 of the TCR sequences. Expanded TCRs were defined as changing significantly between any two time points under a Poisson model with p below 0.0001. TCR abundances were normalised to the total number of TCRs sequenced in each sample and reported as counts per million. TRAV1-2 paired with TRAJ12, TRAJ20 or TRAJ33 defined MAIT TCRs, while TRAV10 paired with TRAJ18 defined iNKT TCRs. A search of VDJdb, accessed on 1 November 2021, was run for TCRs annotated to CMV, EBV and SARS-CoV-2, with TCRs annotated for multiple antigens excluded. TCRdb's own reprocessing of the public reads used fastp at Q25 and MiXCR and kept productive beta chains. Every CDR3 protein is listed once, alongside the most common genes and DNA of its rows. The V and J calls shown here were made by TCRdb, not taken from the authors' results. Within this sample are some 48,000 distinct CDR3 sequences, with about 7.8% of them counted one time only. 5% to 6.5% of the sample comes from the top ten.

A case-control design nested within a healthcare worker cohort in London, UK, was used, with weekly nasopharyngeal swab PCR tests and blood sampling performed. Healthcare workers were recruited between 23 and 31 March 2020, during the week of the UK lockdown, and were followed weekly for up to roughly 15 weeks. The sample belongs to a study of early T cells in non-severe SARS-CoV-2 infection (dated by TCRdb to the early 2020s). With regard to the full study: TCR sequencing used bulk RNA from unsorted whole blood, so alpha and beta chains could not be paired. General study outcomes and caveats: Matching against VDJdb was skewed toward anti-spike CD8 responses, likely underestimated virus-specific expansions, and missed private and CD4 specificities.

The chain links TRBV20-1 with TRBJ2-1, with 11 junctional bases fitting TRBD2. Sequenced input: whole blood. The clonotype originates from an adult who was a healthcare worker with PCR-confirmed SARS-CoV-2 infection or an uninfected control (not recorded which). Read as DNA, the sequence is TGCAGTGCCGCTAGCGGGGGGACCTACTATGAGCAGTTCTTC. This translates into CSAASGGTYYEQFF.